This T cell receptor (beta chain) was captured by sequencing in a study of OX40 agonist ivuxolimab in advanced cancers. Overall study context: Participants, 82.7% male, averaged roughly 60 years of age, ranging from roughly 23 to 90. Study-level findings and limits: Relative to CD4+, CD8+ T cells held more expanded clones on average. Clonal expansion in partial responders at 0.1-3.0 mg/kg ranked among the lowest.

Germline loops: CDR1 SGHTA, CDR2 FQGNSA. Unmatched junction bases numbered 9, after V lost 5 bases and J lost 4 bases. This CDR3 is built from 16 residues. This clone was seen just once. The target antigen is unknown. The data were produced by immunoSEQ multiplex PCR, yet TCRdb's version contains in-frame clones alone and is incomplete. Of roughly 80,000 clones in the sample, 93% were seen once. J is TRBJ2-1 and V is TRBV7-2; 9 bases map to TRBD2. Sample: CD4+ or CD8+ T cells sorted from blood, taken in a trial of the OX40 agonist ivuxolimab. The origin of this receptor is an adult with an advanced solid tumor such as melanoma, head and neck, liver or kidney cancer. The CDR3 DNA is TGTGCCAGCAGCCCGCGAGCGGGGGGACCATACAATGAGCAGTTCTTC. Translated: CASSPRAGGPYNEQFF.